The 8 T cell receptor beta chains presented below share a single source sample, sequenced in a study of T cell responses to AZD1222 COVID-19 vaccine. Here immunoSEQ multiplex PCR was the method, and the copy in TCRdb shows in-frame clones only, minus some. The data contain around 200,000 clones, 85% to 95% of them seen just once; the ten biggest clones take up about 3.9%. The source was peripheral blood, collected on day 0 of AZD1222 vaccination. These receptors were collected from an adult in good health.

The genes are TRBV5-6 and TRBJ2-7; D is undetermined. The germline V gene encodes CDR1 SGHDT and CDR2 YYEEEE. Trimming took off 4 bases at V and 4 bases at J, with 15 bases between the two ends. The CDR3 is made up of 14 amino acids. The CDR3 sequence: CASSVRHPPYEQYF. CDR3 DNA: TGTGCCAGCAGCGTCCGGCACCCTCCTTACGAGCAGTACTTC. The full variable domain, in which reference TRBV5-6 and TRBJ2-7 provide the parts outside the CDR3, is DAGVTQSPTHLIKTRGQQVTLRCSPKSGHDTVSWYQQALGQGPQFIFQYYEEEERQRGNFPDRFSGHQFPNYSSELNVNALLLGDSALYLCASSVRHPPYEQYFGPGTRLTVT.

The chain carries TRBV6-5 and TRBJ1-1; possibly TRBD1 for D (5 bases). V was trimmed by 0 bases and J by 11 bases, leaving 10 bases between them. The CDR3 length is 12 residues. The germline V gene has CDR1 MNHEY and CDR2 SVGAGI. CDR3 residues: CASSYSPGWAFF. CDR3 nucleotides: TGTGCCAGCAGTTACTCGCCAGGGTGGGCTTTCTTT.

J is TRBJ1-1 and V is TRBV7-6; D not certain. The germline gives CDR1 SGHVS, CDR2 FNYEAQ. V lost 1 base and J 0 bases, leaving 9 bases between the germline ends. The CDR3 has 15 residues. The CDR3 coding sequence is TGTGCCAGCAGCTTAGGCCCCCTACTGAACACTGAAGCTTTCTTT. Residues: CASSLGPLLNTEAFF.

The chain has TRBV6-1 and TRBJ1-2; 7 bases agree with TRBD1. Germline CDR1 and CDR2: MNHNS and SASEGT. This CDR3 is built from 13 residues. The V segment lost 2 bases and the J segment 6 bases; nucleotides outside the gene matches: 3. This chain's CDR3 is CASSERRGDGYTF. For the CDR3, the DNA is TGTGCCAGCAGTGAACGCAGGGGGGATGGCTACACCTTC.

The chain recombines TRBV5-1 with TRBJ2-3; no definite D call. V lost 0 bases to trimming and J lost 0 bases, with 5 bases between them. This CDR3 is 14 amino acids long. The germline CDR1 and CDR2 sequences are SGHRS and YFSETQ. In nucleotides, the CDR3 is TGCGCCAGCAGCTTGGGACGGAGCACAGATACGCAGTATTTT. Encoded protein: CASSLGRSTDTQYF.

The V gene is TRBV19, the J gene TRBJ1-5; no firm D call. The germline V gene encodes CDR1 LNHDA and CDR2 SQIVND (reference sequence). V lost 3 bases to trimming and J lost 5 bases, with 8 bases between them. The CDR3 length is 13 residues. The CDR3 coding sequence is TGTGCCAGTAGTATTCGAAAGGATCAGCCCCAGCATTTT. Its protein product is CASSIRKDQPQHF.

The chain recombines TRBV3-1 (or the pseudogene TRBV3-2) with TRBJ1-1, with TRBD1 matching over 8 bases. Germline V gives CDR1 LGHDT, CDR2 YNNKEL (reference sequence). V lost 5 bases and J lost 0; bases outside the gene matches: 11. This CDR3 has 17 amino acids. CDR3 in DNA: TGTGCCAGCAGCGTCCGGGACAGGCCGACTATGAACACTGAAGCTTTCTTT. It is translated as CASSVRDRPTMNTEAFF.

CDR3 amino acids: CASSSRRVKLNEQFF. CDR3 sequence (DNA): TGTGCCAGCAGTTCCAGGAGAGTGAAACTTAATGAGCAGTTCTTC. J is TRBJ2-1 and V is TRBV27; no reliable D call. V was pared by 4 bases and J by 7 bases, with 17 bases between. The CDR3 sequence is 15 residues long. The germline V gene encodes CDR1 MNHEY and CDR2 SMNVEV (reference sequence).